Included here is one T cell receptor beta chain sequence, with context. The data are from a study of cytomegalovirus exposure and HLA in healthy donors. Trimming took off 5 bases at V and 6 bases at J, with 13 bases between the two ends. The CDR3 loop spans 12 amino acids. CDR1 is SQVTM, CDR2 ANQGSEA, per germline. The primer mix had 60 Vbeta and 13 Jbeta primers. Sequencing was performed with immunoSEQ multiplex PCR; in TCRdb, only in-frame clones are kept and a portion is missing. Of nearly 200,000 clones in the sample, 82% were seen once. The genes are TRBV29-1 and TRBJ1-2; a possible D gene is TRBD1 (5 bases). Sequencing used PBMCs. This TCR derives from a woman in her forties or fifties in good health and CMV-seropositive. The CDR3 loop is CSVRQGHNGYTF. The CDR3 region has the DNA TGCAGCGTTCGTCAGGGTCACAATGGCTACACCTTC.